The 9 T cell receptor beta chains below all came from one sample that was sequenced in a study of CD8 T cells in ankylosing spondylitis. General study results and limits: A motif in TCR beta, a set of roughly 8 highly homologous variants, appeared characteristic of ankylosing spondylitis blood.

TCRdb reanalysed the 5' RACE reads using MiXCR and keeps one entry per CDR3 protein. The sample records about 340,000 distinct CDR3 sequences, 7% to 9% being singletons. Antigens for these TCRs are unknown. Sequencing was performed on blood, either unsorted or a sorted T cell fraction (not recorded which). The receptors come from a male donor with ankylosing spondylitis.

In regard to this clonotype: A much bigger clone sits one base away, suggesting this may be a read error. The missing conserved phenylalanine or tryptophan at the end of this CDR3 makes a read error likely. V usage is TRBV12-3 or TRBV12-4 and J usage is TRBJ1-2, with a weak D call TRBD1 (6 bases). Trimming removed 6 bases at V and 5 bases at J, with 22 bases between. The CDR3 covers 16 residues. CDR3 sequence: CASRVGATAIGYGYTS. As DNA, the CDR3 is TGTGCCAGCAGGGTGGGGGCCACTGCTATTGGGTATGGCTACACCTCC.

The sample holds a few counts of this clonotype. The genes are TRBV14 and TRBJ2-5; D is unresolved. CDR1 and CDR2 from the germline V gene are SGHDN and FVKESK. V lost 1 base and J lost 1, with 4 bases in between. CDR3 length: 13 amino acids. In nucleotides, the CDR3 is TGTGCCAGCAGCCAAGTCAGCCAAGAGACCCAGTACTTC. This translates into CASSQVSQETQYF.

Many counts were recorded for this clonotype. This chain connects TRBV12-3 or TRBV12-4 to TRBJ2-7; 9 bases fit TRBD1. The trim removed 3 bases at V and 4 bases at J, leaving 7 bases unmatched. The CDR3 spans 15 residues. CDR3 sequence reads: CASSFLTGGLYEQYF. In DNA form, the CDR3 reads TGTGCCAGCAGTTTCCTCACAGGGGGCTTATACGAGCAGTACTTC.

The chain links TRBV7-6 to TRBJ2-3, with D unresolved. CDR3 length equals 17 residues. Between the trimmed V and J ends, which lost 1 base and 2 bases, there was a span of 16 bases. The V gene's germline CDR1 is SGHVS and CDR2 FNYEAQ. CDR3 sequence reads: CASSLGYGDTYTDTQYF. CDR3 in DNA: TGTGCCAGCAGCTTAGGGTACGGAGACACCTACACAGATACGCAGTATTTT.

CDR3 in DNA: TGTGCCAGCAGTTTTGACGCTCGCGGGAGTGCTTTCTTT. This encodes CASSFDARGSAFF. The rearrangement joins TRBV12-3 or TRBV12-4 to TRBJ1-1, with unresolved D. The CDR3 runs to 13 residues. V lost 3 bases, J lost 11 bases, and 16 bases lay in between.

J is TRBJ2-6 and V is TRBV9; 11 bases are a match to TRBD2. The CDR3 extends over 17 amino acids. Germline V gene data show CDR1 as SGDLS and CDR2 as YYNGEE. The V segment lost 3 bases and the J segment 3 bases; nucleotides outside the gene matches: 5. The CDR3 nucleotides read TGTGCCAGCAGCGGGTGGACTAGCGGGCTTGGGGCCAACGTCCTGACTTTC. Protein sequence: CASSGWTSGLGANVLTF.

The chain combines TRBV29-1 with TRBJ2-7; D is possibly TRBD1 or TRBD2 (5 bases each). Trimming removed 3 bases at V and 7 bases at J, with 19 bases between. This CDR3 comprises 14 residues. Germline CDR1 reads SQVTM; CDR2 reads ANQGSEA. CDR3 in DNA: TGCAGCGTTGATGAGGGACGGCATATCGGGGAGCAGTACTTC. This encodes CSVDEGRHIGEQYF.

This sequence joins TRBV11-3 and TRBJ2-1, with D tentatively TRBD1 (5 bases). Germline CDR1 SGHNT, CDR2 YENEEA. Trimming cost V 5 bases and J 8 bases, with 13 bases left between them. The CDR3 length is 13 residues. CDR3 amino acids: CASSKGQGYEQFF. Here the CDR3 DNA reads TGTGCCAGCAGCAAAGGGCAGGGTTATGAGCAGTTCTTC.

V gene TRBV6-2 or TRBV6-3 combines with J gene TRBJ2-5; D unresolved. The length of the CDR3 is 16 residues. Germline V gene sequence: CDR1 MNHEY, CDR2 SVGEGT. V lost 5 bases and J 8 bases, leaving 24 bases between the germline ends. The CDR3 DNA sequence: TGTGCCAGCAGTACGCCCCCTTTGGCCCAGCACGACACCCAGTACTTC. Translating it yields CASSTPPLAQHDTQYF.